The present T cell receptor beta chain was sequenced within a study of CXCR3-negative and CXCR3-positive naive CD8 T cells. CDR3 length equals 14 residues. Germline V gives CDR1 DFQATT, CDR2 SNEGSKA (reference sequence). Carrying UMI labels, the TRB cDNA libraries were prepared through 5' RACE. After re-calling the 5' RACE reads, TCRdb lists one entry per CDR3 protein, DNA absent. The listing records around 50,000 distinct CDR3 sequences. The TCR was taken from a human donor in good health. Some clones in this sample may be carry-over from other donors' samples. This chain uses TRBV20-1 with TRBJ2-1; TCRdb proposes TRBD1, but this gene call is untestable without DNA. Input material: naive CXCR3- CD8+ T cells from blood. Subset meaning: CD45RO-CCR7+CD27+CD95- naive CD8+ T cells lacking CXCR3 (TNR3-). The CDR3 is CSAFGTRGYNEQFF.